The source of this TCR beta chain is a study of T cells in Graves' hyperthyroidism and ophthalmopathy. Study results and caveats: Ophthalmopathy onset followed model prediction by a median roughly 6 months. Most expanded thyroid clonotypes above 0.001 recurred in blood. Separation of ophthalmopathy from stable hyperthyroidism was achieved by a 13 V-J model.

CDR1 SGHRS and CDR2 YFSETQ come from the germline V gene. The CDR3 is 15 amino acids. The V end lost 0 bases, the J end lost 1 base, and 10 bases lay between the germline ends. Amplification yielded TCR beta CDR3 regions, with RNA transcripts as the source. A set of HTBI primers served as the primers for a first-round RT-PCR of the TCR CDR3. TCRdb independently ran MiXCR on the multiplex PCR reads; one entry per CDR3 protein. The table has about 98,000 distinct CDR3 sequences, roughly 39% seen once. Graves' hyperthyroidism was deemed stable given no ophthalmopathy progression within 18 months. There are many counts of this clonotype. Its antigen is undetermined.

The chain combines TRBV5-1 with TRBJ1-1; maybe TRBD1 (5 bases). The clonotype was recovered from a woman aged 25-40 years with Graves' hyperthyroidism. The specimen was peripheral blood or thyroid tissue (not recorded which). CDR3 sequence: CASSLERQGNTEAFF. DNA for the CDR3: TGCGCCAGCAGCTTGGAGCGGCAGGGGAACACTGAAGCTTTCTTT.